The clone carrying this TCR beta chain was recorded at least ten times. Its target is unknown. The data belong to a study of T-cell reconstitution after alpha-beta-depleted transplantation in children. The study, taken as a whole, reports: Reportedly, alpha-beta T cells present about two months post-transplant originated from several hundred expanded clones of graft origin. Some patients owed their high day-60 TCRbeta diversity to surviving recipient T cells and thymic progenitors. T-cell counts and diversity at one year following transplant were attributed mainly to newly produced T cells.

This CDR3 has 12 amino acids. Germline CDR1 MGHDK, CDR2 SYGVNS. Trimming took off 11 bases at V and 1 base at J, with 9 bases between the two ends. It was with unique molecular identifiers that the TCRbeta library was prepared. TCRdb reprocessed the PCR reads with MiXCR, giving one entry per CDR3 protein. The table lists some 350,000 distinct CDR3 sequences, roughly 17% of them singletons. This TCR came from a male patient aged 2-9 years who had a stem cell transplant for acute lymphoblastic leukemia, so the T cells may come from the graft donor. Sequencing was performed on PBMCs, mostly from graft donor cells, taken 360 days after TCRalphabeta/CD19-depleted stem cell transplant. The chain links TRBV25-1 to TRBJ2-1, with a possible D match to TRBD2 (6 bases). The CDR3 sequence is CAGGLSYNEQFF. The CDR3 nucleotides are TGTGCCGGGGGACTTTCCTACAATGAGCAGTTCTTC. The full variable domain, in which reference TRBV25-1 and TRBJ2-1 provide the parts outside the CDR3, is EADIYQTPRYLVIGTGKKITLECSQTMGHDKMYWYQQDPGMELHLIHYSYGVNSTEKGDLSSESTVSRIRTEHFPLTLESARPSHTSQYLCAGGLSYNEQFFGPGTRLTVL.